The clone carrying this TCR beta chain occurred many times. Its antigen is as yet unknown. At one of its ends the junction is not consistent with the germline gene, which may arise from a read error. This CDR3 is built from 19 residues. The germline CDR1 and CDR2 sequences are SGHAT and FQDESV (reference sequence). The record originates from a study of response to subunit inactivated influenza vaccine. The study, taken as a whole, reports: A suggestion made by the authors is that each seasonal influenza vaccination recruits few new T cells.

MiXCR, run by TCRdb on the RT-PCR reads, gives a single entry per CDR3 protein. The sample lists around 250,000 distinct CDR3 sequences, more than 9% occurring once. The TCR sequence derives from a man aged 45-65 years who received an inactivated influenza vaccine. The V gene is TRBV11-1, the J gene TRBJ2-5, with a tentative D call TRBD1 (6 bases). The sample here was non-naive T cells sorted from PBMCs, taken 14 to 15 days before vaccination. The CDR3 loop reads CASSLEGRLRQKGQGTQYF. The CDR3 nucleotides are TGTGCCAGCAGCTTAGAAGGCAGGCTACGACAAAAGGGACAAGGGACCCAGTACTTC.